This TCR beta chain was profiled in a study of T cell responses to AZD1222 COVID-19 vaccine. Looking at the study overall: Second-dose groups at about 4 or about 12 weeks were pooled. Study results and caveats: The repertoires were collected only after the peak T cell response. Baseline seropositives among AZD1222 recipients totaled only five to seven. When two AZD1222 doses had been given, Spike-specific TCR breadth and depth rose.

As for this clone: Its antigen is still unknown.

Trimming left V 5 bases short and J 2 bases short, with 13 bases between. The CDR3 extends over 15 amino acids. Germline V lookup: CDR1 SEHNR, CDR2 FQNEAQ (reference sequence). Method: immunoSEQ multiplex PCR; TCRdb's copy keeps in-frame clones and lacks some. The sample shows roughly 120,000 clones, around 85% of them seen only once. Specimen: peripheral blood, collected on day 0 of AZD1222 vaccination. The source of this sequence is an adult in good health. The rearrangement joins TRBV7-9 to TRBJ1-3, with D perhaps matching TRBD1 (5 bases). The CDR3 reads CASSPQDTAGNTIYF. The CDR3 coding sequence is TGTGCCAGCAGCCCTCAGGACACAGCTGGAAACACCATATATTTT.